The TCR beta chain under discussion was sequenced for a study of blood T cell repertoires in COVID-19 (dated by TCRdb to about 2020). Concerning the study at large: Samples from collaborators originated in the United States, Italy and Spain and spanned both the acute and convalescent phases of COVID-19. The material from the prospective study consisted of cDNA or gDNA derived from T cells, B-cell-depleted T cells, or PBMCs. The repertoires were released in a freely available public database intended as a resource for research on the immune response to SARS-CoV-2. Deeply sampled blood TCRbeta repertoires from subjects exposed to, actively infected with, or recovered from COVID-19 were included in the dataset. The samples were drawn from the first 160 participants of the ongoing ImmuneRACE study and from 950 to 1,500 subjects provided by 6 global collaborators. Where available, HLA class I and class II types were taken from metadata supplied by the sample provider and were not determined by assay-based typing. Nearly every sample came with metadata listing a de-identified subject ID, COVID-19 status, age in years and sex. Beyond this particular receptor, the publication reports: Clinical and demographic metadata were provided uncurated, with the amount varying by source and participant.

The collaborating institutions used their own protocols to collect whole blood in K2EDTA tubes. For TCRbeta analysis, collaborator samples were shipped as frozen whole blood, as isolated PBMCs, or as DNA extracted from either sample type. Including cysteine and phenylalanine, the CDR3 has 11 amino acids. Here the CDR3 DNA is all that survives: 33 bases in frame from base 1. V loses 2 bases of germline sequence and J loses 7 bases, and the interval between the two ends is 5 bases. CDR1 MNHEY and CDR2 SVGEGT were looked up in the germline V gene. The immunoSEQ Assay, a bias-controlled multiplex PCR, was used to amplify TCRbeta CDR3 regions from genomic DNA. As for the original processing: The number of nucleated cells in each sample was estimated by amplification of reference gene primers within the assay. To quantify the absolute abundance of each unique TCRbeta CDR3 rearrangement, sequence reads were collapsed and filtered. For each sample, productive Simpson clonality was calculated by taking the square root of Simpson's diversity index across productive rearrangements. In TCRdb, the immuneACCESS table is reduced to in-frame sequences with V and J assigned. These tables do not hold every clone; where another copy was compared, an unresolved V gene accounts for under half, and the others remain unexplained. V and J calls plus clone size are reproduced from that table; the DNA served to infer D and trimming. Recorded for this sample are 210,000 or so clones; approximately 81% of them occurred a single time. About a fifth of the sample goes to the ten largest clones.

This clone appeared once. What this receptor recognizes is not known. Base-call qualities are not available, and no considerably larger clone is one nucleotide away. The sequence is built from TRBV6-2 or TRBV6-3 and TRBJ1-1, with no D gene named confidently. This clonotype was sampled from a human donor in a cohort sampled during active COVID-19. Material for sequencing was peripheral blood. CDR3 region: CASSYVGEAFF. DNA sequence: TGTGCCAGCAGTTACGTCGGTGAAGCTTTCTTT.